A single sample is the source of the 17 T cell receptor beta chains below, sequenced in a study of cytomegalovirus exposure and HLA in healthy donors. The data were produced by immunoSEQ multiplex PCR, yet TCRdb's version contains in-frame clones alone and is incomplete. The table lists tens of thousands of clones, roughly 94% of them singletons. Sample: PBMCs. These receptor sequences come from a woman aged 18-35 years in good health and CMV-seronegative.

The chain is built from TRBV5-6 and TRBJ2-7, with TRBD2 identical over 10 bases. The CDR3 extends over 15 amino acids. Losses at the gene ends were 4 bases for V and 2 bases for J; bases not matched to a gene: 6. The germline V gene has CDR1 SGHDT and CDR2 YYEEEE. This CDR3 reads CASSMGLAQTYEQYF. For the CDR3, the DNA is TGTGCCAGCAGCATGGGACTAGCGCAGACCTACGAGCAGTACTTC.

This sequence joins TRBV28 and TRBJ2-5; 7 nucleotides line up with TRBD2. The DNA end lines up better with TRBJ2-7; the J call may be wrong. Germline V gene sequence: CDR1 MDHEN, CDR2 SYDVKM. The CDR3 consists of 15 residues. The CDR3 protein is CASSPLGTGRYEQYF. The CDR3 coding sequence is TGTGCCAGCAGCCCGCTCGGGACCGGGAGGTACGAGCAGTACTTC.

The CDR3 spells CASSLSIAFTSTDTQYF. For the CDR3, the DNA is TGTGCCAGCAGCTTATCGATAGCGTTTACTAGCACAGATACGCAGTATTTT. The chain employs TRBV11-2 and TRBJ2-3, with D maybe TRBD2 (5 bases). Germline assignment: CDR1 SGHAT and CDR2 FQNNGV. V lost 2 bases and J lost 0, with 15 bases in between. CDR3 length: 17 amino acids.

CDR3 sequence reads: CADRSGNTIYF. Written as DNA, the CDR3 is TGTGCCGACAGATCTGGAAACACCATATATTTT. The chain recombines TRBV7-9 with TRBJ1-3, with D possibly being TRBD1 (5 bases). Between the trimmed V and J ends, which lost 11 bases and 1 base, there was a span of 6 bases. Germline assignment: CDR1 SEHNR and CDR2 FQNEAQ (reference sequence). This CDR3 has 11 amino acids. The whole variable domain, filled in from reference TRBV7-9 and TRBJ1-3, reads DTGVSQNPRHKITKRGQNVTFRCDPISEHNRLYWYRQTLGQGPEFLTYFQNEAQLEKSRLLSDRFSAERPKGSFSTLEIQRTEQGDSAMYLCADRSGNTIYFGEGSWLTVV.

The chain couples TRBV7-2 to TRBJ2-3; 8 nucleotides line up with TRBD2. CDR3 size: 14 residues. V dropped 7 bases and J dropped 5; count of bases not matched to a gene: 8. From germline, CDR1 is SGHTA and CDR2 FQGNSA. CDR3 region: CASTEPGGQDTQYF. The CDR3, as DNA: TGTGCCAGCACCGAGCCGGGGGGGCAAGATACGCAGTATTTT.

This clone is a singleton in its sample. CDR3 region: CASRDRDSPLHF. CDR3 sequence (DNA): TGCGCCAGCCGCGACAGGGATTCACCCCTCCACTTT. The rearrangement uses TRBV10-2 and TRBJ1-6; TRBD1 matches at 7 bases. With V trimmed by 8 bases and J by 8 bases, 3 bases remained unmatched. CDR3 length equals 12 residues. Germline CDR1 and CDR2: WSHSY and SAAADI.

The chain employs TRBV4-1 and TRBJ2-4, with 12 bases fitting TRBD2. J was trimmed by 7 bases and V by 1 base; bases with no gene match: 8. CDR3 size: 17 residues. Germline loops: CDR1 MGHRA, CDR2 YSYEKL. CDR3 protein: CASSQGLGTSGWNIQYF. The CDR3 DNA sequence: TGCGCCAGCAGCCAAGGTCTCGGGACTAGCGGGTGGAACATTCAGTACTTC.

The V and J genes are TRBV10-2 and TRBJ2-2; the D gene is possibly TRBD1 (6 bases). The CDR3 consists of 14 residues. The V end was cut by 2 bases, the J end by 6 bases, with 10 bases between. Germline CDR1 WSHSY, CDR2 SAAADI. The CDR3 loop is CASSEEDSSGELFF. In DNA form, the CDR3 reads TGCGCCAGCAGTGAGGAGGACAGTTCCGGGGAGCTGTTTTTT.

The V and J genes are TRBV4-1 and TRBJ1-2; no clear D gene. The germline gives CDR1 MGHRA, CDR2 YSYEKL. V lost 4 bases and J lost 0, with 15 bases in between. The CDR3 is 16 residues long. This CDR3 is CASSLSRGLANYGYTF. CDR3 DNA sequence: TGCGCCAGCAGCCTTTCACGGGGTCTAGCTAACTATGGCTACACCTTC.

This sequence joins TRBV7-2 and TRBJ1-1, with D perhaps matching TRBD1 (6 bases). The CDR3 consists of 17 residues. Trimming cost V 5 bases and J 1 base, with 20 bases left between them. Germline V gene lookup returns CDR1 SGHTA and CDR2 FQGNSA. CDR3: CASSKGGEALGNTEAFF. The CDR3 DNA sequence: TGTGCCAGCAGCAAGGGGGGGGAAGCTTTGGGGAACACTGAAGCTTTCTTT.

This chain links TRBV18 with TRBJ2-7; 7 bases fit TRBD2. J lost 0 bases, V lost 3 bases, and 2 bases had no gene match. Germline CDR1 reads KGHSH; CDR2 reads LQKENI. The CDR3 loop spans 14 amino acids. The CDR3 is CASSPWTSSYEQYF. The CDR3 DNA sequence: TGTGCCAGCTCACCCTGGACTAGCTCCTACGAGCAGTACTTC.

This chain uses TRBV6-5 with TRBJ1-1, with 7 positions matching TRBD1. Germline-derived CDR1 and CDR2 are MNHEY and SVGAGI. The CDR3 extends over 14 amino acids. J gave up 6 bases and V 6 bases, and 10 bases lay outside the gene matches. CDR3 bases: TGTGCCAGCAGCCAGGGCTACAGGGGCGCTGAAGCTTTCTTT. This sequence encodes CASSQGYRGAEAFF.

This sequence joins TRBV25-1 and TRBJ1-1, with D unresolved. Germline-derived CDR1 and CDR2 are MGHDK and SYGVNS. V lost 4 bases, J lost 1 base, and 10 bases lay in between. The CDR3 runs to 14 residues. CDR3 region: CASSGPIENTEAFF. The CDR3 DNA sequence: TGTGCCAGCAGTGGCCCTATTGAGAACACTGAAGCTTTCTTT.

The genes are TRBV6-6 and TRBJ1-5, with D possibly being TRBD1 (5 bases). Germline lookup yields CDR1 MNHNY and CDR2 SVGAGI (reference sequence). Trimming took off 5 bases at V and 0 bases at J, with 14 bases between the two ends. The CDR3 runs to 16 residues. CDR3 loop: CASSLGGSHSNQPQHF. CDR3 DNA sequence: TGTGCCAGCAGTCTCGGGGGGTCCCATAGCAATCAGCCCCAGCATTTT.

The J gene is TRBJ1-5, the V gene TRBV7-2, with TRBD1 as a possible D gene (5 bases). From germline, CDR1 is SGHTA and CDR2 FQGNSA. V was pared by 6 bases and J by 6 bases, with 21 bases between. This CDR3 is built from 16 residues. The CDR3 is CASSYDTGGGLQPQHF. Here the CDR3 DNA reads TGTGCCAGCAGTTATGACACGGGGGGGGGACTTCAGCCCCAGCATTTT.

The J gene is TRBJ2-1, the V gene TRBV4-1; tentative D call: TRBD2 (5 bases). CDR1 is MGHRA, CDR2 YSYEKL, per germline. The V end lost 0 bases, the J end lost 8 bases, and 11 bases lay between the germline ends. This CDR3 contains 14 residues. CDR3 sequence reads: CASSQEIRRDEQFF. The CDR3 DNA reads TGCGCCAGCAGCCAAGAAATTCGGCGGGATGAGCAGTTCTTC.

V gene TRBV12-5 combines with J gene TRBJ1-3, with 8 bases matching TRBD1. Germline lookup yields CDR1 LGHNT and CDR2 FRNRAP. The V and J ends lost 3 bases and 3 bases, in that order; junction bases with no gene match: 10. The CDR3 totals 17 residues. The CDR3 here is CASGFNLGQGGGNTIYF. The DNA of the CDR3 is TGTGCTAGTGGTTTCAACCTAGGACAGGGAGGTGGAAACACCATATATTTT. Using reference TRBV12-5 and TRBJ1-3 for the parts outside the CDR3, the full variable domain is DARVTQTPRHKVTEMGQEVTMRCQPILGHNTVFWYRQTMMQGLELLAYFRNRAPLDDSGMPKDRFSAEMPDATLATLKIQPSEPRDSAVYFCASGFNLGQGGGNTIYFGEGSWLTVV.